This T cell receptor (beta chain) was sequenced for a study of identifying expanded T cells in peripheral blood. Concerning this clone: Its specificity is not known.

The CDR3 is 20 residues long. The germline V gene encodes CDR1 KGHSH and CDR2 LQKENI. Between the trimmed V and J ends, which lost 3 bases and 2 bases, there was a span of 26 bases. Sequencing was performed with immunoSEQ multiplex PCR; in TCRdb, only in-frame clones are kept and a portion is missing. The sample includes approximately 110,000 clones, approximately 90% seen only once; the top ten take about a sixth. Study results and limitations: Variance in clone template counts between approximately two-week samples significantly increased with total template count across all healthy donors. Technical replicates showed approximately 1.2 changed clones; roughly two weeks roughly 15; four weeks 19.

During the collection period, no donor immune events like infections were recorded. The material sequenced was blood. The chain has TRBV18 and TRBJ2-1; possibly TRBD2 for D (7 bases). This receptor was identified in a person aged 18 to 75 in good health. The CDR3 nucleotides are TGTGCCAGCTCACCCCAAGAGCACGTGGGGGGGGCGATCCCCTACAATGAGCAGTTCTTC. Translation gives CASSPQEHVGGAIPYNEQFF. Drawing the rest from reference TRBV18 and TRBJ2-1, the complete variable domain is NAGVMQNPRHLVRRRGQEARLRCSPMKGHSHVYWYRQLPEEGLKFMVYLQKENIIDESGMPKERFSAEFPKEGPSILRIQQVVRGDSAAYFCASSPQEHVGGAIPYNEQFFGPGTRLTVL.